Presented here are 24 T cell receptor beta chains from one specimen sequenced in a study of T cell responses to AZD1222 COVID-19 vaccine. This table comes from immunoSEQ multiplex PCR, and its TCRdb copy is limited to in-frame clones, with some not included. The repertoire consists of over 70,000 clones, with around 85% occurring once and the leading ten covering roughly 20%. Sample: peripheral blood, taken on day 0 of AZD1222 vaccination. The origin of the receptors is an adult in good health.

V usage is TRBV27 and J usage is TRBJ1-4; unclear D gene. V was cut by 1 base and J by 6 bases, with 6 bases left in between. The length of the CDR3 is 13 residues. Germline V gene sequence: CDR1 MNHEY, CDR2 SMNVEV (reference sequence). The CDR3 here is CASSLYQDEKLFF. For the CDR3, the DNA is TGTGCCAGCAGTTTATACCAGGATGAAAAACTGTTTTTT.

The rearrangement links TRBV6-5 to TRBJ1-4; D unclear. This CDR3 has 13 residues. Trimming stripped 6 bases from V and 3 bases from J, with 8 bases between. CDR1 is MNHEY, CDR2 SVGAGI, per germline. Here the CDR3 DNA reads TGTGCCAGCAGGCCGGGATCTAATGAAAAACTGTTTTTT. This sequence encodes CASRPGSNEKLFF.

CDR3 DNA sequence: TGTGCCAGCAGTTTATACTGGGGCAATCAGCCCCAGCATTTT. Translating gives CASSLYWGNQPQHF. This rearrangement joins TRBV27 to TRBJ1-5, with D unresolved. CDR3 length: 14 amino acids. Germline lookup yields CDR1 MNHEY and CDR2 SMNVEV (reference sequence). Deletions cut 1 base from V and 2 bases from J, with 6 bases between.

This chain joins TRBV27 and TRBJ2-7; 9 bases align to TRBD2. CDR3 size: 15 residues. J was trimmed by 0 bases and V by 6 bases; bases with no gene match: 6. Germline V gives CDR1 MNHEY, CDR2 SMNVEV (reference sequence). In DNA, the CDR3 is TGTGCCAGCAGCCCGACTAGCGGTAGCTCCTACGAGCAGTACTTC. As protein: CASSPTSGSSYEQYF.

The V gene is TRBV7-8, the J gene TRBJ2-1; perhaps D is TRBD1 or TRBD2 (5 bases each). The germline gives CDR1 SGHVS, CDR2 FQNEAQ. V was pared by 8 bases and J by 0 bases, with 8 bases between. The CDR3 has 13 amino acids. CDR3 nucleotide sequence: TGTGCCAGCGCAGGGAGCTCCTACAATGAGCAGTTCTTC. Translating it yields CASAGSSYNEQFF.

This rearrangement joins TRBV24-1 to TRBJ2-1, with 11 bases lining up with TRBD1. V dropped 3 bases and J dropped 5; count of bases not matched to a gene: 2. CDR3 length: 15 amino acids. Germline assignment: CDR1 KGHDR and CDR2 SFDVKD. Written as DNA, the CDR3 is TGTGCCACCAGTGATCCGGGACAGGGGGACAATGAGCAGTTCTTC. Protein sequence: CATSDPGQGDNEQFF.

V gene TRBV4-1 combines with J gene TRBJ1-1; possible D gene TRBD1, 6 bases. The germline V gene encodes CDR1 MGHRA and CDR2 YSYEKL. V was pared by 3 bases and J by 1 base, with 12 bases between. The CDR3 has 15 amino acids. DNA for the CDR3: TGCGCCAGCAGCCACCTAGGACAGCCGAACACTGAAGCTTTCTTT. This sequence encodes CASSHLGQPNTEAFF.

The chain is built from TRBV2 and TRBJ1-1; D ambiguous. The CDR3 runs 11 residues. Trimming took 9 bases from V and 6 from J, leaving 11 bases between them. Germline CDR1 SNHLY, CDR2 FYNNEI. DNA for the CDR3: TGTGCCAGTAGGGATGTCCCTGAAGCTTTCTTT. This translates into CASRDVPEAFF.

The chain uses TRBV5-5 and TRBJ1-2; 10 positions agree with TRBD1. Unmatched junction bases numbered 17, after V lost 3 bases and J lost 3 bases. From germline, CDR1 is SGHKS and CDR2 YYEKEE (reference sequence). The CDR3 is made up of 19 amino acids. The CDR3 region is CASSSNTGTGATPYYGYTF. The CDR3 coding sequence is TGTGCCAGCAGCTCAAACACCGGGACAGGGGCGACCCCCTACTATGGCTACACCTTC.

The V and J genes are TRBV19 and TRBJ2-2; D might be TRBD2 (5 bases). Germline loops: CDR1 LNHDA, CDR2 SQIVND (reference sequence). The CDR3 is 13 amino acids. Trimming left V 7 bases short and J 5 bases short, with 11 bases between. The CDR3 DNA follows: TGTGCCAGTACTCGTCGGGATACCGGGGAGCTGTTTTTT. Translation gives CASTRRDTGELFF.

CDR3 DNA: TGTGCCAGCAGCTTTACAGGGAGCAATCAGCCCCAGCATTTT. Translated: CASSFTGSNQPQHF. The V call is TRBV5-5, the J call TRBJ1-5; tentative D call: TRBD1 (6 bases). Deletions cut 2 bases from V and 1 base from J, with 7 bases between. The germline CDR1 and CDR2 sequences are SGHKS and YYEKEE (reference sequence). The CDR3 is 14 residues long.

The CDR3 loop is CASSQDGRPPFF. In nucleotides, the CDR3 is TGCGCCAGCAGCCAAGATGGGCGGCCCCCGTTCTTC. The chain carries TRBV4-1 and TRBJ2-1; D gene unclear. The CDR3 loop spans 12 amino acids. Trimming shortened V by 0 bases and J by 15 bases, and 12 bases separated the two germline ends. Germline V CDR1 and CDR2: MGHRA, YSYEKL.

J is TRBJ1-1 and V is TRBV13, with a possible D match to TRBD1 (6 bases). Germline values: CDR1 PRHDT, CDR2 FYEKMQ (reference sequence). This CDR3 is 15 amino acids long. Trimming shortened V by 0 bases and J by 6 bases, and 14 bases separated the two germline ends. The CDR3 is CASSLGGQGIAEAFF. The CDR3 coding sequence is TGTGCCAGCAGCTTAGGGGGTCAGGGGATCGCTGAAGCTTTCTTT.

This chain links TRBV5-1 with TRBJ1-3; D might be TRBD1 (6 bases). The germline V gene encodes CDR1 SGHRS and CDR2 YFSETQ. Trimming cost V 0 bases and J 0 bases, with 7 bases left between them. This CDR3 comprises 15 residues. As DNA, the CDR3 is TGCGCCAGCAGCTTGGGGGACAACTCTGGAAACACCATATATTTT. It specifies CASSLGDNSGNTIYF. Based on the CDR3 plus reference TRBV5-1 and TRBJ1-3, the full variable domain is KAGVTQTPRYLIKTRGQQVTLSCSPISGHRSVSWYQQTPGQGLQFLFEYFSETQRNKGNFPGRFSGRQFSNSRSEMNVSTLELGDSALYLCASSLGDNSGNTIYFGEGSWLTVV.

This clone was counted once. This rearrangement joins TRBV7-2 to TRBJ1-2; 7 bases are shared with TRBD1. Germline V lookup: CDR1 SGHTA, CDR2 FQGNSA. After removal of 4 bases from V and 3 bases from J, the junction contained 8 bases not matched to a gene. This CDR3 is 15 amino acids long. In DNA form, the CDR3 reads TGTGCCAGCAGCTGGGGACAGAGGGTTGACTATGGCTACACCTTC. As protein: CASSWGQRVDYGYTF.

The chain is built from TRBV6-6 and TRBJ1-2, with a weak D call TRBD1 (6 bases). CDR1 and CDR2 (germline): MNHNY, SVGAGI (reference sequence). V was pared by 8 bases and J by 9 bases, with 13 bases between. CDR3 length: 11 residues. The chain's CDR3 is CASRAGASYTF. In nucleotides, the CDR3 is TGTGCCAGCCGGGCAGGGGCCAGCTACACCTTC.

The rearrangement links TRBV6-5 to TRBJ1-2; tentatively, D is TRBD1 (5 bases). This CDR3 is built from 13 residues. Trimming removed 6 bases from V and 4 bases from J, with 12 bases in between. Looked up from germline, CDR1 is MNHEY and CDR2 is SVGAGI. CDR3 in DNA: TGTGCCAGCAGGAATTCTGGGGGCTATGGCTACACCTTC. The encoded protein is CASRNSGGYGYTF.

V is TRBV12-3 or TRBV12-4 and J is TRBJ1-1, with no clear D. The ends were cut back, 6 bases at V and 7 bases at J, with 12 bases in the middle. The CDR3 is 12 amino acids. CDR3 loop: CASSPLGYEAFF. The CDR3 coding sequence is TGTGCCAGCAGCCCTTTAGGGTATGAAGCTTTCTTT.

The rearrangement joins TRBV3-1 (or the pseudogene TRBV3-2) to TRBJ2-5; D gene uncertain. CDR1 is LGHDT and CDR2 is YNNKEL in the germline V gene (reference sequence). This CDR3 is 12 amino acids long. V lost 6 bases and J 4 bases, leaving 9 bases between the germline ends. Here the CDR3 DNA reads TGTGCCAGCAGTCTAGGGTCAGAGACCCAGTACTTC. Protein sequence: CASSLGSETQYF.

The chain combines TRBV19 with TRBJ2-1; D is possibly TRBD2 (5 bases). CDR1 and CDR2 from the germline V gene are LNHDA and SQIVND (reference sequence). Trimming took 7 bases from V and 0 from J, leaving 22 bases between them. The CDR3 totals 18 residues. The DNA for the CDR3 is TGTGCCAGTACCCGAGAAGGACTTCGGACCAGCTCCTACAATGAGCAGTTCTTC. It codes for CASTREGLRTSSYNEQFF.

Only a few counts were recorded for this clone. The chain couples TRBV2 to TRBJ1-5; TRBD1 might be the D (6 bases). The germline gives CDR1 SNHLY, CDR2 FYNNEI. The CDR3 runs 12 residues. Trimming stripped 11 bases from V and 2 bases from J, with 10 bases between. CDR3 sequence: CASGHRNQPQHF. For the CDR3, the DNA is TGTGCCTCGGGACACCGCAATCAGCCCCAGCATTTT.

The CDR3 DNA follows: TGTGCCAGTAGGAACAGGAATGAAAAACTGTTTTTT. Encoded protein: CASRNRNEKLFF. This sequence joins TRBV19 and TRBJ1-4; maybe TRBD1 (5 bases). V was shortened by 6 bases and J by 5 bases, with 7 bases between the two germline ends. Germline-derived CDR1 and CDR2 are LNHDA and SQIVND (reference sequence). This CDR3 contains 12 residues.

The V and J genes are TRBV6-5 and TRBJ2-3; 8 nucleotides align to TRBD1. This CDR3 has 13 amino acids. The V and J ends lost 10 bases and 3 bases, in that order; junction bases with no gene match: 6. CDR1 is MNHEY and CDR2 is SVGAGI in the germline V gene. CDR3 region: CAIGGQVTDTQYF. The CDR3 DNA follows: TGTGCCATAGGGGGACAGGTTACAGATACGCAGTATTTT.

This chain connects TRBV9 to TRBJ2-2; D perhaps matches TRBD2 (7 bases). The CDR3 contains 16 residues. V was clipped by 4 bases and J by 6 bases, with 19 bases between them. Looked up from germline, CDR1 is SGDLS and CDR2 is YYNGEE. The CDR3 nucleotides are TGTGCCAGCAGCCCACAAGGGGGGGTACTTGCCGGGGAGCTGTTTTTT. Translated: CASSPQGGVLAGELFF.